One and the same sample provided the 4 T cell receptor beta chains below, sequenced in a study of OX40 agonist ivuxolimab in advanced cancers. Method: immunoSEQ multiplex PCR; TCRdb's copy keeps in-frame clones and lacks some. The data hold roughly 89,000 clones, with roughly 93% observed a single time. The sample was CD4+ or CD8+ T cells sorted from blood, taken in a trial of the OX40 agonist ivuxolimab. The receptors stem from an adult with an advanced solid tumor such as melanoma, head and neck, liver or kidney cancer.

The CDR3 protein is CSASGTQEQYF. CDR3 nucleotides: TGCAGTGCCAGCGGGACCCAGGAGCAGTACTTC. This rearrangement joins TRBV20-1 to TRBJ2-7, with 7 bases that match TRBD2. Germline CDR1 and CDR2: DFQATT and SNEGSKA (reference sequence). The CDR3 loop spans 11 amino acids. The V gene end was trimmed by 6 bases and the J gene end by 7 bases; junction bases not matched to a gene: 6.

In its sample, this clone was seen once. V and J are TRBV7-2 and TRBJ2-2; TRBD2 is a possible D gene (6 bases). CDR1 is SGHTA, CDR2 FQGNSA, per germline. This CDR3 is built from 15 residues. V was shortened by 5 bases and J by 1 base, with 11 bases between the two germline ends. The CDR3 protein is CASSPLAVNTGELFF. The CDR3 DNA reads TGTGCCAGCAGCCCACTAGCCGTGAACACCGGGGAGCTGTTTTTT.

The CDR3 reads CASSQGSWGYTF. CDR3 DNA sequence: TGTGCCAGTTCTCAGGGGTCTTGGGGCTACACCTTC. This chain connects TRBV6-5 to TRBJ1-2; D perhaps matches TRBD1 (6 bases). V was clipped by 9 bases and J by 8 bases, with 16 bases between them. Per the germline V gene, CDR1 is MNHEY and CDR2 is SVGAGI. The CDR3 extends over 12 amino acids.

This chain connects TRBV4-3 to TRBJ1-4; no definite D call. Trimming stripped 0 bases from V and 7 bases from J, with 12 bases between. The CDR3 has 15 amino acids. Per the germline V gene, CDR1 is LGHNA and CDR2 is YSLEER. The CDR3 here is CASSQESGPGEKLFF. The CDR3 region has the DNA TGCGCCAGCAGCCAAGAGAGCGGGCCGGGTGAAAAACTGTTTTTT.